The 21 T cell receptor beta chains presented below share a single source sample, sequenced in a study of spatial heterogeneity in lung cancer. Time point of the sample: sample taken at primary tumor resection. One entry per CDR3 protein, called by TCRdb with MiXCR from the 5' RACE reads. The data contain more than 65,000 distinct CDR3 sequences, around 7.3% of them singletons. Source: PBMCs, taken at surgery. These receptors were obtained from a male donor with early-stage non-small cell lung cancer.

In this sample, this clonotype turned up many times. The chain combines TRBV19 with TRBJ1-5, with 7 bases identical to TRBD1. The germline gives CDR1 LNHDA, CDR2 SQIVND (reference sequence). This CDR3 spans 14 amino acids. With V trimmed by 4 bases and J by 7 bases, 7 bases remained unmatched. The CDR3 sequence: CASSTRGGWQPQHF. CDR3 nucleotides: TGTGCCAGTAGTACCCGAGGGGGCTGGCAGCCCCAGCATTTT.

This clonotype showed up just a few times. This rearrangement joins TRBV7-2 to TRBJ1-6; D unclear. V gave up 2 bases and J gave up 8 bases, with 13 bases separating them. This CDR3 spans 15 amino acids. Per germline, CDR1 SGHTA and CDR2 FQGNSA. CDR3 coding DNA: TGTGCCAGCAGCTTATACAGCGGGTCGGATTCACCCCTCCACTTT. Translation gives CASSLYSGSDSPLHF.

This clonotype was counted ten times or more. The chain links TRBV18 to TRBJ1-1; 12 nucleotides align to TRBD1. CDR1 KGHSH and CDR2 LQKENI come from the germline V gene. This CDR3 region has 15 residues. With 5 bases clipped from V and 6 bases from J, the junction kept 7 bases outside the gene matches. The DNA for the CDR3 is TGTGCCAGCTCAACCGGGACAGGGGGCCTGGCTGAAGCTTTCTTT. Protein: CASSTGTGGLAEAFF.

The sample holds many counts of this clonotype. The CDR3 sequence is CSATSGPYEQYF. CDR3 bases: TGCAGTGCTACATCCGGCCCCTACGAGCAGTACTTC. The chain recombines TRBV20-1 with TRBJ2-7; D is uncertain. V lost 4 bases and J lost 2, with 9 bases in between. This CDR3 has 12 amino acids. Germline V CDR1 and CDR2: DFQATT, SNEGSKA (reference sequence).

This clonotype was detected ten times or more. The rearrangement joins TRBV24-1 to TRBJ1-5; no firm D call. Per germline, CDR1 KGHDR and CDR2 SFDVKD. V was cut by 3 bases and J by 3 bases, with 20 bases left in between. The CDR3 runs to 18 residues. The DNA for the CDR3 is TGTGCCACCAGTGATCCATCCGGTCCAGGAGGGAACAATCAGCCCCAGCATTTT. This codes for CATSDPSGPGGNNQPQHF.

The chain is built from TRBV25-1 and TRBJ2-7; D not resolved. CDR3 length equals 16 residues. The V end lost 3 bases, the J end lost 0 bases, and 15 bases lay between the germline ends. Germline lookup yields CDR1 MGHDK and CDR2 SYGVNS. The CDR3 DNA follows: TGTGCCAGCAGTGATCTATTTCAGAGTTCCTCCTACGAGCAGTACTTC. Its translation: CASSDLFQSSSYEQYF.

The chain combines TRBV19 with TRBJ2-1; TRBD1 matches 8 bases. The V gene's germline CDR1 is LNHDA and CDR2 SQIVND (reference sequence). The CDR3 is made up of 13 amino acids. V shed 9 bases, J shed 10 bases, and the junction held 11 bases outside the gene matches. The CDR3 coding sequence is TGTGCCAGCCTAGGGGCAGGGGGCAACGAGCAGTTCTTC. Encoded protein: CASLGAGGNEQFF.

V is TRBV11-1 and J is TRBJ2-2; 7 bases map to TRBD1. The germline V gene has CDR1 SGHAT and CDR2 FQDESV (reference sequence). V lost 5 bases, J lost 1 base, and 4 bases stayed unmatched. The CDR3 covers 15 residues. DNA of the CDR3: TGTGCCAGCAGCAGATGGACAGGGAACACCGGGGAGCTGTTTTTT. The encoded protein is CASSRWTGNTGELFF.

The chain is built from TRBV29-1 and TRBJ1-1; tentatively, D is TRBD1 (6 bases). CDR1 is SQVTM, CDR2 ANQGSEA, per germline. Deletions cut 5 bases from V and 1 base from J, with 20 bases between. The CDR3 loop spans 16 amino acids. CDR3 nucleotides: TGCAGCGTTCGAAACAGGGACCGGGACCCGAACACTGAAGCTTTCTTT. As protein: CSVRNRDRDPNTEAFF.

This clonotype turned up a few times. The chain couples TRBV6-2 or TRBV6-3 to TRBJ1-5; D is ambiguous. CDR1 and CDR2 from the germline V gene are MNHEY and SVGEGT. The CDR3 covers 14 residues. The germline V and J ends were trimmed by 2 bases and 6 bases, with 11 bases remaining between them. CDR3 region: CASSYPARSQPQHF. In DNA form, the CDR3 reads TGTGCCAGCAGTTACCCAGCTAGGTCTCAGCCCCAGCATTTT.

This clonotype came up many times. The V call is TRBV5-5, the J call TRBJ1-1, with a tentative D call TRBD1 (6 bases). The CDR3 spans 14 residues. Germline V gene lookup returns CDR1 SGHKS and CDR2 YYEKEE (reference sequence). V was cut by 4 bases and J by 11 bases, with 21 bases left in between. CDR3 protein: CASSPPVRGLVAFF. CDR3 nucleotide sequence: TGTGCCAGCAGCCCTCCGGTCAGGGGCCTTGTGGCTTTCTTT. The whole variable domain, filled in from reference TRBV5-5 and TRBJ1-1, reads DAGVTQSPTHLIKTRGQQVTLRCSPISGHKSVSWYQQVLGQGPQFIFQYYEKEERGRGNFPDRFSARQFPNYSSELNVNALLLGDSALYLCASSPPVRGLVAFFGQGTRLTVV.

This clonotype is labeled medium-sized. The chain is built from TRBV29-1 and TRBJ2-1, with 9 positions matching TRBD2. This CDR3 has 19 residues. Germline values: CDR1 SQVTM, CDR2 ANQGSEA. J gave up 0 bases and V 0 bases, and 12 bases lay outside the gene matches. This chain's CDR3 is CSVEDDSWREGRSYNEQFF. In DNA, the CDR3 is TGCAGCGTTGAAGATGACTCCTGGCGGGAGGGTCGCTCCTACAATGAGCAGTTCTTC.

This clonotype was counted only a few times. The chain is built from TRBV7-8 and TRBJ1-5, with a weak D call TRBD1 (6 bases). Per germline, CDR1 SGHVS and CDR2 FQNEAQ. V lost 5 bases and J lost 2, with 16 bases in between. There are 16 residues in the CDR3. The chain's CDR3 is CASSPAGQSGNQPQHF. The CDR3, as DNA: TGTGCCAGCAGCCCAGCCGGACAGTCGGGCAATCAGCCCCAGCATTTT.

This clonotype was seen repeatedly, ten times or more. J is TRBJ1-2 and V is TRBV30; D unclear. V lost 2 bases and J 7 bases, leaving 11 bases between the germline ends. Germline CDR1 is GTSNPN and CDR2 is SVGIG (reference sequence). CDR3 length: 12 residues. CDR3 nucleotide sequence: TGTGCCTGGAGTCAAGGGAAGGCTGGCTACACCTTC. It encodes CAWSQGKAGYTF. The whole variable domain, filled in from reference TRBV30 and TRBJ1-2, reads SQTIHQWPATLVQPVGSPLSLECTVEGTSNPNLYWYRQAAGRGLQLLFYSVGIGQISSEVPQNLSASRPQDRQFILSSKKLLLSDSGFYLCAWSQGKAGYTFGSGTRLTVV.

The sample holds many counts of this clonotype. The chain combines TRBV9 with TRBJ2-5; D gene uncertain. Germline loops: CDR1 SGDLS, CDR2 YYNGEE. Trimming removed 0 bases from V and 7 bases from J, with 10 bases in between. This CDR3 region has 13 residues. As DNA, the CDR3 is TGTGCCAGCAGCGTAGAGAGTCGCGGGACCCAGTACTTC. This translates into CASSVESRGTQYF.

This clonotype occurred many times. The genes are TRBV25-1 and TRBJ2-1; 11 positions agree with TRBD1. CDR3 length: 15 amino acids. The germline gives CDR1 MGHDK, CDR2 SYGVNS. The J segment lost 7 bases and the V segment lost 5 bases, leaving 7 bases of the junction unmatched. The CDR3 spells CASSIPGQGGNEQFF. CDR3 DNA sequence: TGTGCCAGCAGTATCCCGGGACAGGGGGGTAATGAGCAGTTCTTC.

This clonotype was observed at least ten times. CDR3 residues: CSVEAGTGVYEQYF. The DNA of the CDR3 is TGCAGCGTTGAGGCGGGGACAGGGGTTTACGAGCAGTACTTC. The chain is built from TRBV29-1 and TRBJ2-7; 10 bases agree with TRBD1. CDR1 SQVTM and CDR2 ANQGSEA come from the germline V gene. V shed 3 bases and J 4 bases; nucleotides not matched to a gene: 6. There are 14 residues in the CDR3.

V gene TRBV6-5 combines with J gene TRBJ1-3; a possible D gene is TRBD1 (5 bases). Germline lookup yields CDR1 MNHEY and CDR2 SVGAGI. This CDR3 has 12 amino acids. Trimming cost V 7 bases and J 1 base, with 5 bases left between them. The CDR3 DNA is TGTGCCAGCAAGGGGTCTGGAAACACCATATATTTT. Its protein is CASKGSGNTIYF.

Many counts were recorded for this clonotype. V gene TRBV27 combines with J gene TRBJ1-6; 8 nucleotides agree with TRBD1. The J segment lost 7 bases and the V segment lost 2 bases, leaving 4 bases of the junction unmatched. CDR3 length: 15 amino acids. CDR1 and CDR2 from the germline V gene are MNHEY and SMNVEV (reference sequence). The CDR3 nucleotides are TGTGCCAGCAGTTTAATCCAGGGGGCCAATTCACCCCTCCACTTT. It codes for CASSLIQGANSPLHF.

This chain links TRBV7-2 with TRBJ2-7; D is unresolved. Looked up from germline, CDR1 is SGHTA and CDR2 is FQGNSA. The length of the CDR3 is 15 residues. Trimming cost V 3 bases and J 0 bases, with 12 bases left between them. Here the CDR3 DNA reads TGTGCCAGCAGCTTGAGGCCCTCCAGCTCCTACGAGCAGTACTTC. This codes for CASSLRPSSSYEQYF.

This clonotype was recorded at least ten times. The chain links TRBV30 to TRBJ2-7; D perhaps matches TRBD2 (5 bases). Germline V gives CDR1 GTSNPN, CDR2 SVGIG (reference sequence). The CDR3 covers 12 residues. V was trimmed by 3 bases and J by 6 bases, leaving 12 bases between them. The CDR3 DNA reads as TGTGCCTGGAGGGTGAAAGGAGGCGAGCAGTACTTC. This encodes CAWRVKGGEQYF.